The entry that follows covers one TCR beta chain sequence. Germline-derived CDR1 and CDR2 are MGHRA and YSYEKL. The length of the CDR3 is 14 residues. V was pared by 1 base and J by 5 bases, with 12 bases between. The data were taken from a study of blood T cell repertoires in COVID-19. Study overall: From the United States, Italy and Spain came samples of acute and convalescent COVID-19.

Under the authors' procedure: The authors estimated nucleated cell counts from reference gene primer amplification. Profiling relied on immunoSEQ multiplex PCR, and the TCRdb table lists in-frame clones only, not all of them. V and J calls and clone size are copied from that table; D and trimming were computed from the DNA. The data show about 100,000 clones, just over 85% seen once. Sequencing was done on a sample of peripheral blood. The receptor comes from a human donor in a cohort sampled during active COVID-19. The genes are TRBV4-1 and TRBJ2-7; D may be TRBD1 (7 bases). The CDR3 DNA sequence: TGCGCCAGCAGCCAAGGTCAGGGGGGAGACGAGCAGTACTTC. It yields the protein CASSQGQGGDEQYF.